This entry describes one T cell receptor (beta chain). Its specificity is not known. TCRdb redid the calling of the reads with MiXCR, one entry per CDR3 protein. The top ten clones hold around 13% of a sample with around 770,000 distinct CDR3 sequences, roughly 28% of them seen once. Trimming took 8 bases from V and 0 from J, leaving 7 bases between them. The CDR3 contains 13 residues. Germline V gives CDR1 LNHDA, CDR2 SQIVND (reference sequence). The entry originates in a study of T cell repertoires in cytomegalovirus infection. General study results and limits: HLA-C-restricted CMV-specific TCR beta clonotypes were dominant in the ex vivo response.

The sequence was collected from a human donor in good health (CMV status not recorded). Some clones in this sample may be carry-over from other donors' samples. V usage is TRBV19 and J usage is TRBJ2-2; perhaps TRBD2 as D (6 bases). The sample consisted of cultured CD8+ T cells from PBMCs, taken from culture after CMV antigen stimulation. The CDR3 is CASRGANTGELFF. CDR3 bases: TGTGCCAGTCGCGGGGCGAACACCGGGGAGCTGTTTTTT.